This T cell receptor beta chain was profiled in a study of spatial heterogeneity in lung cancer. Overall study findings and caveats: It was found that expanded intratumoral alpha and beta TCR counts tracked tumor mutation counts.

MiXCR was run by TCRdb on the 5' RACE reads, yielding one entry per CDR3 protein. This table holds about 690 distinct CDR3 sequences, less than 35% found once. On this clonotype itself: Antigen specificity is unknown.

The time point is: sample taken at primary tumor resection. Germline V gene sequence: CDR1 SGHKS, CDR2 YYEKEE (reference sequence). The CDR3 has 14 amino acids. V was shortened by 4 bases and J by 1 base, with 11 bases between the two germline ends. This material consisted of lung tumor tissue, taken at surgery. This TCR came from a male donor with early-stage non-small cell lung cancer. The V call is TRBV5-5, the J call TRBJ2-5; maybe TRBD2 (6 bases). Here the CDR3 reads CASSAPGLQETQYF. CDR3 coding DNA: TGTGCCAGCAGCGCTCCGGGACTCCAAGAGACCCAGTACTTC.